Sequencing of this TCR beta chain was carried out in a study of T cell changes during pregnancy in multiple sclerosis. Here immunoSEQ multiplex PCR was the method, and the copy in TCRdb shows in-frame clones only, minus some. The sample holds about 93,000 clones, 91% seen once. The V gene's germline CDR1 is MNHNY and CDR2 SVGAGI (reference sequence). Trimming shortened V by 0 bases and J by 1 base, and 13 bases separated the two germline ends. There are 16 residues in the CDR3. The sample in question was peripheral blood, obtained before pregnancy. The source is a female donor with multiple sclerosis, enrolled in a pregnancy study. The chain couples TRBV6-6 to TRBJ2-7, with D unclear. This chain's CDR3 is CASSYSTQPSSYEQYF. For the CDR3, the DNA is TGTGCCAGCAGTTACTCGACTCAACCATCGTCCTACGAGCAGTACTTC.